Listed here are 14 T cell receptor beta chains from one sample, sequenced in a study of read filtering for tumor transcriptome and immune sequencing. Molecular barcoded adaptors covering alpha/delta and beta/gamma chains were used on 400 ng RNA. MiXCR, run by TCRdb on the reads, gives a single entry per CDR3 protein. The table includes over 45,000 distinct CDR3 sequences, roughly a fifth detected once. The specimen was a population of CD138-negative cells sorted from bone marrow. These TCRs come from a donor aged 40 or over with multiple myeloma.

This clonotype showed up many times. The chain recombines TRBV6-2 or TRBV6-3 with TRBJ2-1; 12 nucleotides align to TRBD2. J lost 4 bases, V lost 6 bases, and 4 bases had no gene match. This CDR3 contains 15 residues. Germline V CDR1 and CDR2: MNHEY, SVGEGT. In nucleotides, the CDR3 is TGTGCCAGCAGGAAAACTAGCGGGAGGTACAATGAGCAGTTCTTC. Encoded protein: CASRKTSGRYNEQFF.

This clonotype appeared a few times. This chain joins TRBV7-6 and TRBJ2-5; no reliable D call. The CDR3 has 13 amino acids. CDR1 and CDR2 from the germline V gene are SGHVS and FNYEAQ. The germline V and J ends were trimmed by 5 bases and 5 bases, with 12 bases remaining between them. The CDR3, as DNA: TGTGCCAGCAGCACGATCTTCGGGGAGACCCAGTACTTC. Its protein product is CASSTIFGETQYF.

This clonotype occurred many times. V and J are TRBV20-1 and TRBJ2-7, with D perhaps matching TRBD1 (5 bases). Trimming pared 6 bases from V and 2 bases from J, leaving 14 bases between. Germline V CDR1 and CDR2: DFQATT, SNEGSKA (reference sequence). This CDR3 contains 13 residues. CDR3 protein: CSATEQAAYEQYF. The CDR3, as DNA: TGCAGTGCCACGGAACAGGCCGCCTACGAGCAGTACTTC.

The rearrangement joins TRBV19 to TRBJ2-6; TRBD1 might be the D (5 bases). V lost 7 bases to trimming and J lost 15 bases, with 25 bases between them. CDR1 LNHDA and CDR2 SQIVND come from the germline V gene (reference sequence). This CDR3 is built from 15 residues. The CDR3 protein is CASTQASSGANTLTF. The CDR3 coding sequence is TGTGCCAGTACCCAGGCCAGCTCTGGGGCCAACACCCTGACTTTC.

V is TRBV28 and J is TRBJ1-5; D gene unclear. CDR1 is MDHEN, CDR2 SYDVKM, per germline. Trimming stripped 3 bases from V and 0 bases from J, with 6 bases between. CDR3 length equals 14 residues. The CDR3 protein is CASSLTDSNQPQHF. The CDR3 DNA sequence: TGTGCCAGCAGTTTGACCGATAGCAATCAGCCCCAGCATTTT.

This clonotype has just a few counts. The rearrangement uses TRBV7-9 and TRBJ2-3, with D maybe TRBD1 (6 bases). Trimming took off 1 base at V and 3 bases at J, with 11 bases between the two ends. This CDR3 is 15 amino acids long. CDR1 and CDR2 (germline): SEHNR, FQNEAQ (reference sequence). The chain's CDR3 is CASSLGGPVTDTQYF. The CDR3 nucleotides read TGTGCCAGCAGCTTAGGGGGGCCGGTAACAGATACGCAGTATTTT.

This clonotype occurred many times. The gene calls are TRBV7-3 and TRBJ2-2; 8 bases line up with TRBD2. CDR1 and CDR2 (germline): SGHTA, FQGTGA. Trimming took 7 bases from V and 5 from J; bases not matched to a gene: 3. This CDR3 spans 13 amino acids. The DNA of the CDR3 is TGTGCCAGCAACCGGGGGGGAACCGGGGAGCTGTTTTTT. Encoded protein: CASNRGGTGELFF. The whole variable domain, remainder taken from reference TRBV7-3 and TRBJ2-2, is GAGVSQTPSNKVTEKGKYVELRCDPISGHTALYWYRQSLGQGPEFLIYFQGTGAADDSGLPNDRFFAVRPEGSVSTLKIQRTERGDSAVYLCASNRGGTGELFFGEGSRLTVL.

Ten or more counts support this clonotype. The CDR3 region has the DNA TGTGCCAGCAGCCAAGATAACCTAGCGGGACGCCAAGAGACCCAGTACTTC. It encodes CASSQDNLAGRQETQYF. The chain couples TRBV14 to TRBJ2-5; 9 bases match TRBD2. Germline V CDR1 and CDR2: SGHDN, FVKESK. V lost 0 bases and J lost 1; bases outside the gene matches: 6. This CDR3 is built from 17 residues.

Ten or more counts support this clonotype. The rearrangement links TRBV27 to TRBJ2-7; the match to TRBD2 covers 10 bases. The CDR3 is 14 amino acids. Germline assignment: CDR1 MNHEY and CDR2 SMNVEV (reference sequence). Germline trimming cut 4 bases from V and 5 bases from J; bases unmatched to any gene: 5. The CDR3 nucleotides read TGTGCCAGCAGTTCTAGCGGGAGTGTCCACGAGCAGTACTTC. It codes for CASSSSGSVHEQYF.

This clonotype was detected many times. The gene calls are TRBV18 and TRBJ2-1, with a weak D call TRBD1 (5 bases). CDR3 length: 13 residues. Germline V CDR1 and CDR2: KGHSH, LQKENI. V lost 3 bases and J 7 bases, leaving 10 bases between the germline ends. As DNA, the CDR3 is TGTGCCAGCTCACCTGGGGCGAAGAATGAGCAGTTCTTC. Encoded protein: CASSPGAKNEQFF. Full variable domain (remainder filled in from reference TRBV18 and TRBJ2-1): NAGVMQNPRHLVRRRGQEARLRCSPMKGHSHVYWYRQLPEEGLKFMVYLQKENIIDESGMPKERFSAEFPKEGPSILRIQQVVRGDSAAYFCASSPGAKNEQFFGPGTRLTVL.

V and J are TRBV20-1 and TRBJ2-7, with D uncertain. V lost 4 bases to trimming and J lost 0 bases, with 16 bases between them. Germline V gene lookup returns CDR1 DFQATT and CDR2 SNEGSKA (reference sequence). The CDR3 spans 15 residues. For the CDR3, the DNA is TGCAGTGCTAACGTGGTTTCCAAATTCTCCTACGAGCAGTACTTC. Its translation is CSANVVSKFSYEQYF.

This clonotype was detected ten times or more. The chain couples TRBV12-3 or TRBV12-4 to TRBJ2-3; tentatively, D is TRBD1 (6 bases). The ends were cut back, 5 bases at V and 2 bases at J, with 17 bases in the middle. This CDR3 is 16 amino acids long. The CDR3 loop is CASSPWDKQITDTQYF. CDR3 coding DNA: TGTGCCAGCAGTCCCTGGGACAAACAAATCACAGATACGCAGTATTTT.

This chain links TRBV19 with TRBJ1-2; D is perhaps TRBD1 (5 bases). The CDR3 length is 15 residues. V lost 4 bases to trimming and J lost 5 bases, with 17 bases between them. Germline V gene sequence: CDR1 LNHDA, CDR2 SQIVND (reference sequence). The CDR3 region is CASSTTSGTDYGYTF. The CDR3 nucleotides read TGTGCCAGTAGTACCACCTCCGGGACCGATTATGGCTACACCTTC.

With regard to this clonotype: This likely came from a read error, as a far larger clone is one base away. In nucleotides, the CDR3 is TGTGCCAGCACGGGGTTCTACAATGAGCAGTTCTTC. Protein sequence: CASTGFYNEQFF. The chain combines TRBV6-5 with TRBJ2-1; maybe TRBD2 (5 bases). Germline values: CDR1 MNHEY, CDR2 SVGAGI. This CDR3 is 12 amino acids long. Trimming stripped 7 bases from V and 3 bases from J, with 7 bases between.